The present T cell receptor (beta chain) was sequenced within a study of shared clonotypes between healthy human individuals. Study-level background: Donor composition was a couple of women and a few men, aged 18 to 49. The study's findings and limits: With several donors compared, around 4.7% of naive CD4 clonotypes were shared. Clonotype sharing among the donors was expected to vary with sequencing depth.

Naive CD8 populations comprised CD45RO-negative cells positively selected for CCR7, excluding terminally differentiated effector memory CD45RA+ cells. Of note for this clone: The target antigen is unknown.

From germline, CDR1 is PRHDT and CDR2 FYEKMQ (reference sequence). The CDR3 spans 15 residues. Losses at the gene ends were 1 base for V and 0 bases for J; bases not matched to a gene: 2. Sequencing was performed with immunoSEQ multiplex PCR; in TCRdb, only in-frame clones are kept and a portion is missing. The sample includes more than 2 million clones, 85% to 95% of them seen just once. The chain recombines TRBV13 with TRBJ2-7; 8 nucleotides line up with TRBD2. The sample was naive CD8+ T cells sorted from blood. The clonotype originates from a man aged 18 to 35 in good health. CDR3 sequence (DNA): TGTGCCAGCAGCTTAGCCAGCGGGAGCTCCTACGAGCAGTACTTC. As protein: CASSLASGSSYEQYF.